Listed below are T cell receptor beta chains from one sample, sequenced in a study of blood T cell repertoires in COVID-19. The repertoire was sequenced with immunoSEQ multiplex PCR; TCRdb's copy has only in-frame clones and lacks some. The sample includes tens of thousands of clones, 70% to 85% seen only once; the top ten take roughly 4%. Sample: peripheral blood. The receptors here all came from a woman in her sixties or seventies with acute or convalescent COVID-19. The CDR3 runs from the conserved cysteine through the conserved F or W. Each record gives: V gene, D gene, clone size, J gene, CDR3 protein, CDR3 DNA. The D gene is left open where the match is weak. Clone size is not always given. Where it is, it says once, few, many or a class for expanded clones.

V: TRBV5-4
D: TRBD1
size: -
J: TRBJ2-5
CDR3: CASSETGKQETQYF
DNA: TGTGCCAGCAGCGAGACAGGGAAACAAGAGACCCAGTACTTC

V: TRBV5-1
D: -
size: -
J: TRBJ2-3
CDR3: CASSLQSQRTDTQYF
DNA: TGCGCCAGCAGCTTGCAAAGTCAGCGAACAGATACGCAGTATTTT

V: TRBV6-5
D: TRBD2
size: -
J: TRBJ2-7
CDR3: CASSLAGSREQYF
DNA: TGTGCCAGCAGCCTAGCGGGATCGCGAGAGCAGTACTTC

V: TRBV5-4
D: -
size: -
J: TRBJ1-2
CDR3: CASRGDVDGYTF
DNA: TGTGCCAGCCGAGGAGACGTTGACGGCTACACCTTC

V: TRBV5-5
D: TRBD1
size: once
J: TRBJ1-2
CDR3: CASSYSGTGIVAGYTF
DNA: TGTGCCAGCAGCTATTCCGGGACAGGGATCGTCGCTGGCTACACCTTC

V: TRBV5-1
D: -
size: few
J: TRBJ1-5
CDR3: CASSPGQTNQPQHF
DNA: TGCGCCAGCAGCCCCGGACAGACCAATCAGCCCCAGCATTTT

V: TRBV28
D: -
size: -
J: TRBJ1-4
CDR3: CASTPAGASGNEKLFF
DNA: TGTGCCAGCACCCCGGCGGGGGCTTCGGGTAATGAAAAACTGTTTTTT

V: TRBV2
D: -
size: -
J: TRBJ1-2
CDR3: CASSVTGTDYGYTF
DNA: TGTGCCAGCAGTGTTACAGGGACCGACTATGGCTACACCTTC

V: TRBV2
D: -
size: -
J: TRBJ1-2
CDR3: CASSLASLGVYGYTF
DNA: TGTGCCAGCAGCCTCGCTTCTCTAGGTGTCTATGGCTACACCTTC

V: TRBV4-2
D: TRBD1
size: -
J: TRBJ1-1
CDR3: CASSPISTGENTEAFF
DNA: TGTGCCAGCAGCCCCATCTCGACAGGGGAGAACACTGAAGCTTTCTTT

V: TRBV10-3
D: TRBD1
size: -
J: TRBJ2-1
CDR3: CAISWDRNSPRSYNEQFF
DNA: TGTGCCATCAGTTGGGACAGGAACTCACCGAGGTCCTACAATGAGCAGTTCTTC

V: TRBV6-5
D: -
size: -
J: TRBJ2-1
CDR3: CASTAPGSYNEQFF
DNA: TGTGCCAGCACAGCTCCAGGGTCCTACAATGAGCAGTTCTTC

V: TRBV5-6
D: -
size: -
J: TRBJ1-1
CDR3: CASRRGVMNTEAFF
DNA: TGTGCCAGCAGACGGGGGGTGATGAACACTGAAGCTTTCTTT

V: TRBV6-1
D: TRBD1
size: -
J: TRBJ1-2
CDR3: CASSEGFRWDGTGKYGYTF
DNA: TGTGCCAGCAGTGAAGGGTTTCGATGGGACGGGACAGGGAAATATGGCTACACCTTC